These T cell receptor beta chains were read from a single sample in a study of T cell repertoires in cytomegalovirus infection. TCRdb ran MiXCR on the reads and lists one entry per CDR3 protein. The data contain more than 350,000 distinct CDR3 sequences, roughly 30% of them singletons. The material sequenced was PBMCs. The receptors derive from a human donor in good health (CMV status not recorded). Some clones in this sample may be carry-over from other donors' samples. The CDR3 runs from the conserved cysteine through the conserved F or W. Fields, in order: D gene, J gene, clone size, V gene, CDR3 protein, CDR3 DNA. D genes are given only for firm matches. Size is stated for part of the rows, as once, few or many counts, or as a class when the clone is expanded.

>TRBD2|TRBJ2-3|-|TRBV5-6
CASSSPGAGTSGGAPPWTQYF
TGTGCCAGCAGCTCCCCAGGGGCTGGGACTAGCGGGGGGGCCCCGCCTTGGACGCAGTATTTT
>TRBD2|TRBJ2-3|few|TRBV19
CASMNGGGQDTQYF
TGTGCCAGTATGAACGGGGGAGGGCAAGATACGCAGTATTTT
>TRBD2|TRBJ2-2|-|TRBV7-8
CASSYTGTSGANTGELFF
TGTGCCAGCAGCTACACCGGGACTAGCGGCGCGAACACCGGGGAGCTGTTTTTT
>-|TRBJ2-7|-|TRBV20-1
CSASQGGYEQYF
TGCAGTGCTAGTCAGGGGGGGTACGAGCAGTACTTC
>TRBD1|TRBJ2-1|-|TRBV7-9
CASSLAGQGRDEQFF
TGTGCCAGCAGCTTAGCGGGACAGGGGCGTGATGAGCAGTTCTTC
>-|TRBJ2-1|-|TRBV4-1
CASSQAGVDNEQFF
TGCGCCAGCAGCCAAGCGGGGGTGGACAATGAGCAGTTCTTC
>-|TRBJ2-3|few|TRBV25-1
CASSDFLADTQYF
TGTGCCAGCAGTGACTTTCTCGCAGATACGCAGTATTTT
>TRBD2|TRBJ2-7|-|TRBV20-1
CSARVQAGGYEQYF
TGCAGTGCTAGAGTTCAAGCGGGGGGGTACGAGCAGTACTTC
>-|TRBJ2-7|many|TRBV7-2
CASSPRELGEQYF
TGTGCCAGCAGCCCCCGGGAGCTGGGGGAGCAGTACTTC
>-|TRBJ2-2|few|TRBV2
CASSGLVSGELFF
TGTGCCAGCAGTGGACTAGTCTCCGGGGAGCTGTTTTTT
>-|TRBJ2-1|many|TRBV7-2
CASSLGGPQYPRYNEQFF
TGTGCCAGCAGCTTAGGGGGGCCCCAGTACCCACGATACAATGAGCAGTTCTTC
>-|TRBJ2-1|-|TRBV2
CASRKGSRGGSNEQFF
TGTGCCAGCAGGAAGGGGTCGAGGGGGGGCAGCAATGAGCAGTTCTTC
>-|TRBJ2-1|-|TRBV4-1
CASSQAANEQFF
TGCGCCAGCAGCCAAGCGGCTAATGAGCAGTTCTTC
>-|TRBJ1-2|many|TRBV28
CASSFNNYGYTF
TGTGCCAGCAGTTTCAATAACTATGGCTACACCTTC
>TRBD2|TRBJ2-3|many|TRBV7-2
CASSASGGPRTDTQYF
TGTGCCAGCAGCGCTAGCGGGGGCCCGAGAACAGATACGCAGTATTTT
>-|TRBJ2-2|many|TRBV7-2
CASSLGTTVGELFF
TGTGCCAGCAGCTTAGGGACTACCGTCGGGGAGCTGTTTTTT
>-|TRBJ2-7|few|TRBV6-1
CASSHRGRFYDEQYF
TGTGCCAGCAGTCATCGCGGTCGATTTTACGACGAGCAGTACTTC
>-|TRBJ2-2|-|TRBV6-2/TRBV6-3
CASSPSSQGPNTGELFF
TGTGCCAGCAGCCCTTCGAGCCAGGGGCCGAACACCGGGGAGCTGTTTTTT
>-|TRBJ2-3|-|TRBV9
CASSAQTAGTDTQYF
TGTGCCAGCAGCGCCCAGACGGCAGGCACAGATACGCAGTATTTT
>-|TRBJ1-3|-|TRBV5-1
CASSLGRPAEAGNTIYF
TGCGCCAGCAGCTTGGGCCGACCTGCGGAAGCTGGAAACACCATATATTTT
>TRBD2|TRBJ2-1|-|TRBV12-3/TRBV12-4
CASSTRGLAGDNEQFF
TGTGCCAGCAGCACCCGTGGACTAGCGGGGGATAATGAGCAGTTCTTC
>-|TRBJ2-1|few|TRBV24-1
CATSDPKVRGPVNEQFF
TGTGCCACCAGTGACCCGAAAGTCCGGGGCCCGGTCAATGAGCAGTTCTTC
>-|TRBJ2-7|-|TRBV7-6
CASSLDTTTYEQYF
TGTGCCAGCAGCTTAGATACGACTACCTACGAGCAGTACTTC
>-|TRBJ1-3|many|TRBV7-6
CASSPEQGGGNTIYF
TGTGCCAGCAGCCCGGAACAGGGAGGTGGAAACACCATATATTTT
>TRBD2|TRBJ2-7|-|TRBV4-1
CASSHRLASSYEQYF
TGCGCCAGCAGCCACCGACTAGCGAGTTCCTACGAGCAGTACTTC
>TRBD2|TRBJ2-1|-|TRBV20-1
CSASPYTSGVYNEQFF
TGCAGTGCTAGTCCCTACACTAGCGGGGTTTACAATGAGCAGTTCTTC
>-|TRBJ2-1|-|TRBV6-5
CASSYSPGMEQFF
TGTGCCAGCAGTTACTCACCGGGTATGGAGCAGTTCTTC
>-|TRBJ2-7|-|TRBV19
CASIIEEGRGSYEQYF
TGTGCCAGTATTATAGAGGAGGGCAGGGGATCCTACGAGCAGTACTTC
>-|TRBJ1-2|many|TRBV28
CASSLNWANYGYTF
TGTGCCAGCAGTTTAAATTGGGCGAACTATGGCTACACCTTC
>-|TRBJ2-3|many|TRBV7-2
CASSFMGGEGTQYF
TGTGCCAGCAGCTTTATGGGAGGCGAGGGTACGCAGTATTTT
>-|TRBJ2-5|-|TRBV28
CASSSGQGGLRETQYF
TGTGCCAGCTCCTCGGGGCAGGGTGGTCTTCGAGAGACCCAGTACTTC
>-|TRBJ2-1|few|TRBV12-3/TRBV12-4
CASSFGYPDEQFF
TGTGCCAGCAGTTTTGGCTACCCCGATGAGCAGTTCTTC
>TRBD1|TRBJ1-1|-|TRBV7-9
CASSDSGQGTEAFF
TGTGCCAGCAGCGACTCCGGACAGGGCACTGAAGCTTTCTTT
>-|TRBJ2-5|many|TRBV11-1
CASSFGAEEGETQYF
TGTGCCAGCAGCTTCGGAGCGGAGGAGGGAGAGACCCAGTACTTC
>-|TRBJ2-3|-|TRBV7-9
CASSNTPGADTQYF
TGTGCCAGCAGCAATACCCCGGGAGCAGATACGCAGTATTTT
>TRBD1|TRBJ1-4|few|TRBV6-6
CASSYAGTGINEKLFF
TGTGCCAGCAGTTACGCCGGGACAGGGATTAATGAAAAACTGTTTTTT
>TRBD1|TRBJ2-2|few|TRBV5-1
CASSLVTGLTGELFF
TGCGCCAGCAGCTTGGTGACAGGGCTCACCGGGGAGCTGTTTTTT
>TRBD2|TRBJ2-7|many|TRBV7-2
CASSLGGGGAAEQYF
TGTGCCAGCAGCTTAGGGGGCGGGGGGGCCGCCGAGCAGTACTTC
>-|TRBJ2-5|-|TRBV7-6
CAQGIGETQYF
TGTGCCCAGGGAATAGGGGAGACCCAGTACTTC
>-|TRBJ2-1|few|TRBV19
CASSIWTDNEQFF
TGTGCCAGTAGTATTTGGACAGATAATGAGCAGTTCTTC
>-|TRBJ1-2|-|TRBV12-3/TRBV12-4
CASSEGTVLPSYGYTF
TGTGCCAGCAGCGAGGGGACCGTTCTTCCCTCTTATGGCTACACCTTC
>TRBD2|TRBJ2-3|-|TRBV7-2
CASSLAHSGGDTQYF
TGTGCCAGCAGCTTAGCGCATAGCGGGGGTGACACGCAGTATTTT
>TRBD1|TRBJ2-7|-|TRBV12-3/TRBV12-4
CASSLALGQGPSYEQYF
TGTGCCAGCAGTTTAGCTCTGGGACAGGGCCCCTCCTACGAGCAGTACTTC
>-|TRBJ1-5|many|TRBV6-1
CASSLQGTNQPQHF
TGTGCCAGCAGTCTGCAGGGGACAAATCAGCCCCAGCATTTT
>TRBD1|TRBJ1-2|few|TRBV7-8
CASSKMGQDPYGYTF
TGTGCCAGCAGTAAAATGGGACAGGACCCCTATGGCTACACCTTC
>TRBD1|TRBJ2-5|many|TRBV7-2
CASSWTGGQETQYF
TGTGCCAGCAGCTGGACAGGGGGCCAAGAGACCCAGTACTTC
>TRBD1|TRBJ1-2|-|TRBV6-6
CASSTGPGQGADGYTF
TGTGCCAGCAGTACCGGTCCGGGACAGGGGGCAGATGGCTACACCTTC
>TRBD1|TRBJ1-2|many|TRBV7-2
CASSLTGKYGYTF
TGTGCCAGCAGCCTGACAGGGAAGTATGGCTACACCTTC
>TRBD2|TRBJ2-1|few|TRBV6-6
CASSYGGEITSSYNEQFF
TGTGCCAGCAGTTACGGGGGGGAGATAACTAGCTCCTACAATGAGCAGTTCTTC
>-|TRBJ1-1|few|TRBV28
CASSLAGWAAFF
TGTGCCAGCAGTTTGGCCGGGTGGGCGGCTTTCTTT
>TRBD1|TRBJ2-1|few|TRBV12-3/TRBV12-4
CASSYEGQTYNEQFF
TGTGCCAGCAGTTATGAGGGACAGACTTACAATGAGCAGTTCTTC
>TRBD1|TRBJ1-2|-|TRBV6-2/TRBV6-3
CASSAQGAHYGYPF
TGTGCCAGCAGTGCACAGGGGGCGCACTATGGCTACCCCTTC
>-|TRBJ2-7|-|TRBV2
CALRGQGNEQYF
TGTGCCTTGCGGGGGCAGGGCAACGAGCAGTACTTC
>TRBD1|TRBJ1-1|-|TRBV6-1
CASSVGRGSTEAFF
TGTGCCAGCAGTGTAGGCAGGGGGAGCACTGAAGCTTTCTTT
>-|TRBJ2-1|-|TRBV29-1
CSVEDRSDRFYNEQFF
TGCAGCGTTGAAGATCGTTCAGACAGATTCTACAATGAGCAGTTCTTC